A single sample gave rise to the 25 T cell receptor beta chains below, sequenced in a study of regulatory T cells in long-lasting Graves disease. Through Arm-PCR of CDR3 regions and iRepertoire HTBI primers, TCR beta libraries were built. TCRdb ran MiXCR on the multiplex PCR reads and lists one entry per CDR3 protein. The sample has around 460,000 distinct CDR3 sequences; 14% are singletons. Specified time point: newly diagnosed GD, antithyroid drugs for less than 3 months. The TCR library was made from RNA that had been extracted from PBMCs in TRIzol. Another study also made use of these data, one on T cells in Graves' hyperthyroidism and ophthalmopathy.

The sequenced sample was peripheral blood mononuclear cells (PBMCs), obtained at new diagnosis, from a patient treated with antithyroid drugs. The receptors stem from a woman in her 50s with Graves disease.

The table lists this clonotype with many counts. V is TRBV2 and J is TRBJ1-5; unclear D gene. V gave up 5 bases and J gave up 0 bases, with 8 bases separating them. Germline assignment: CDR1 SNHLY and CDR2 FYNNEI. This CDR3 spans 14 amino acids. CDR3 DNA: TGTGCCAGCAGTACAGAGTATAGCAATCAGCCCCAGCATTTT. Translating it yields CASSTEYSNQPQHF.

In this sample, this clonotype turned up a few times. The CDR3, as DNA: TGTGCCAGCAGACCGGGACTAGCGGGCATGAATGAGCAGTTCTTC. It codes for CASRPGLAGMNEQFF. The chain is built from TRBV2 and TRBJ2-1, with TRBD2 identical over 12 bases. Germline V gene sequence: CDR1 SNHLY, CDR2 FYNNEI. The J segment lost 7 bases and the V segment lost 6 bases, leaving 7 bases of the junction unmatched. This CDR3 has 15 amino acids. Together with reference TRBV2 and TRBJ2-1, the CDR3 gives the full variable domain: EPEVTQTPSHQVTQMGQEVILRCVPISNHLYFYWYRQILGQKVEFLVSFYNNEISEKSEIFDDQFSVERPDGSNFTLKIRSTKLEDSAMYFCASRPGLAGMNEQFFGPGTRLTVL.

This clonotype was counted many times. The chain is built from TRBV5-1 and TRBJ2-7; TRBD2 matches 11 bases. Germline V CDR1 and CDR2: SGHRS, YFSETQ. This CDR3 comprises 14 residues. The J segment lost 4 bases and the V segment lost 4 bases, leaving 4 bases of the junction unmatched. The CDR3 DNA follows: TGCGCCAGCAGCCAGACTAGCGGGAATTACGAGCAGTACTTC. This sequence encodes CASSQTSGNYEQYF.

This clonotype was seen a few times. The chain uses TRBV6-1 and TRBJ2-7; D not certain. V was cut by 6 bases and J by 3 bases, with 12 bases left in between. Germline V gene lookup returns CDR1 MNHNS and CDR2 SASEGT. The CDR3 totals 13 residues. The CDR3, as DNA: TGTGCCAGCAGCAAGACCCCCCGCTACGAGCAGTACTTC. Residues: CASSKTPRYEQYF.

This clonotype was detected many times. V gene TRBV27 combines with J gene TRBJ2-5; 12 positions match TRBD2. V shed 4 bases and J 5 bases; nucleotides not matched to a gene: 5. Germline V gene data show CDR1 as MNHEY and CDR2 as SMNVEV (reference sequence). This CDR3 has 15 amino acids. The CDR3 loop is CASSSTLAGGETQYF. CDR3 in DNA: TGTGCCAGCAGTTCCACGCTAGCGGGAGGGGAGACCCAGTACTTC.

This clonotype came up many times. CDR3 sequence (DNA): TGTGCCAGCAGCTTAGGAGACAGGGAGAGCTACGAGCAGTACTTC. Protein: CASSLGDRESYEQYF. The chain has TRBV7-9 and TRBJ2-7; 7 nucleotides match TRBD1. Germline V CDR1 and CDR2: SEHNR, FQNEAQ (reference sequence). This CDR3 has 15 amino acids. The V and J ends lost 1 base and 3 bases, in that order; junction bases with no gene match: 6. Looking up the rest from reference TRBV7-9 and TRBJ2-7 gives the full variable domain: DTGVSQNPRHKITKRGQNVTFRCDPISEHNRLYWYRQTLGQGPEFLTYFQNEAQLEKSRLLSDRFSAERPKGSFSTLEIQRTEQGDSAMYLCASSLGDRESYEQYFGPGTRLTVT.

The sample holds many counts of this clonotype. The rearrangement links TRBV6-2 or TRBV6-3 to TRBJ2-3; the D gene is possibly TRBD2 (6 bases). Germline CDR1 MNHEY, CDR2 SVGEGT. V was pared by 5 bases and J by 5 bases, with 20 bases between. The CDR3 is 16 amino acids. In nucleotides, the CDR3 is TGTGCCAGCAGTGAATTCCTGGGCGGGGTGGGAGATACGCAGTATTTT. It codes for CASSEFLGGVGDTQYF.

This chain connects TRBV5-1 to TRBJ2-1; 7 bases map to TRBD2. The CDR3 loop spans 16 amino acids. Germline V gives CDR1 SGHRS, CDR2 YFSETQ. Unmatched junction bases numbered 11, after V lost 4 bases and J lost 4 bases. CDR3 nucleotides: TGCGCCAGCAGCCCCAGCGAGACTAGCTCATACAATGAGCAGTTCTTC. It translates to CASSPSETSSYNEQFF.

This clonotype was counted only a few times. Relative to the germline gene, one junction end is altered; a read error may explain this. The chain couples TRBV10-2 to TRBJ2-5; 11 bases line up with TRBD2. The CDR3 is 18 amino acids. Germline-derived CDR1 and CDR2 are WSHSY and SAAADI. CDR3 DNA sequence: TGCGCCAGCAGTCCCCCCTGGCTAGCGGGGGGAAACCAAGAGACCCATTACTTC. Translating gives CASSPPWLAGGNQETHYF.

This clonotype was counted many times. The chain recombines TRBV6-1 with TRBJ2-7; 7 bases agree with TRBD2. V was clipped by 6 bases and J by 2 bases; unmatched bases: 4. Germline CDR1 and CDR2: MNHNS and SASEGT. This CDR3 has 13 amino acids. The CDR3 DNA reads TGTGCCAGCAGGCGGGAGAGTACCTACGAGCAGTACTTC. Encoded protein: CASRRESTYEQYF.

This chain uses TRBV10-3 with TRBJ2-2, with 10 bases fitting TRBD2. V lost 3 bases and J lost 5; bases outside the gene matches: 9. Germline-derived CDR1 and CDR2 are ENHRY and SYGVKD. This CDR3 is 17 amino acids long. The CDR3 DNA reads as TGTGCCATCAGTGAAGCGGGAGGGCCTGGTCGGACCGGGGAGCTGTTTTTT. It yields the protein CAISEAGGPGRTGELFF.

There are many counts of this clonotype. The CDR3 region has the DNA TGTGCCAGCAGTTTAGAAATAGCGGGAGGGTCCTACGAGCAGTACTTC. It yields the protein CASSLEIAGGSYEQYF. The J gene is TRBJ2-7, the V gene TRBV12-3 or TRBV12-4, with 11 bases matching TRBD2. The CDR3 covers 16 residues. The ends lost 1 base at V and 1 base at J; junction bases unmatched: 3.

This chain joins TRBV5-4 and TRBJ1-4, with 8 bases fitting TRBD1. This CDR3 has 15 amino acids. Germline-derived CDR1 and CDR2 are SGHNT and YYREEE (reference sequence). The trim removed 4 bases at V and 4 bases at J, leaving 6 bases unmatched. CDR3 sequence reads: CASSENRGVNEKLFF. Here the CDR3 DNA reads TGTGCCAGCAGCGAAAACAGGGGGGTTAATGAAAAACTGTTTTTT.

This clonotype has at least ten counts. The V gene is TRBV27, the J gene TRBJ1-6, with D unclear. Looked up from germline, CDR1 is MNHEY and CDR2 is SMNVEV (reference sequence). V shed 1 base and J shed 6 bases, with 7 bases lying between them. The CDR3 contains 14 residues. CDR3 residues: CASSLYEANSPLHF. CDR3 coding DNA: TGTGCCAGCAGTTTATACGAAGCTAATTCACCCCTCCACTTT.

This clonotype was found a few times. This rearrangement joins TRBV5-1 to TRBJ1-1, with D maybe TRBD1 (5 bases). Germline V CDR1 and CDR2: SGHRS, YFSETQ. This CDR3 spans 15 amino acids. Trimming removed 2 bases at V and 1 base at J, with 12 bases between. Here the CDR3 DNA reads TGCGCCAGCAGCTTTGCCCCGGGACCGAACACTGAAGCTTTCTTT. Residues: CASSFAPGPNTEAFF.

This clonotype was counted at least ten times. The chain combines TRBV11-2 with TRBJ2-7; 7 positions match TRBD2. The trim removed 3 bases at V and 2 bases at J, leaving 7 bases unmatched. This CDR3 spans 15 amino acids. Germline V lookup: CDR1 SGHAT, CDR2 FQNNGV. The CDR3 region has the DNA TGTGCCAGCAGCTTCGGAGCGGGACCGACCTACGAGCAGTACTTC. Its translation is CASSFGAGPTYEQYF. The variable domain in full, completed from reference TRBV11-2 and TRBJ2-7, reads EAGVAQSPRYKIIEKRQSVAFWCNPISGHATLYWYQQILGQGPKLLIQFQNNGVVDDSQLPKDRFSAERLKGVDSTLKIQPAKLEDSAVYLCASSFGAGPTYEQYFGPGTRLTVT.

The chain joins TRBV6-5 to TRBJ2-4, with D tentatively TRBD1 (5 bases). The germline V and J ends were trimmed by 1 base and 6 bases, with 7 bases remaining between them. The CDR3 extends over 13 amino acids. Germline V CDR1 and CDR2: MNHEY, SVGAGI. The CDR3 bases are TGTGCCAGCAGTTACTTAACAGGAAACATTCAGTACTTC. It encodes CASSYLTGNIQYF.

This clonotype was seen a handful of times. The rearrangement joins TRBV19 to TRBJ1-5; D unresolved. The V gene's germline CDR1 is LNHDA and CDR2 SQIVND (reference sequence). The V end lost 0 bases, the J end lost 2 bases, and 14 bases lay between the germline ends. There are 17 residues in the CDR3. CDR3 DNA: TGTGCCAGTAGTATAGAAAGCGCAGAACGGGGCAATCAGCCCCAGCATTTT. It codes for CASSIESAERGNQPQHF.

There are a few counts of this clonotype. V and J are TRBV5-1 and TRBJ1-5; a possible D gene is TRBD1 (6 bases). CDR1 and CDR2 from the germline V gene are SGHRS and YFSETQ. The V and J ends lost 2 bases and 1 base respectively, with 10 bases between them. The CDR3 extends over 15 amino acids. The CDR3 nucleotides are TGCGCCAGCAGCTTACAGGGTAACAGCAATCAGCCCCAGCATTTT. Its protein product is CASSLQGNSNQPQHF.

This clonotype was counted ten times or more. V gene TRBV20-1 combines with J gene TRBJ2-2, with 8 positions matching TRBD2. Per germline, CDR1 DFQATT and CDR2 SNEGSKA (reference sequence). CDR3 length: 15 amino acids. J was trimmed by 5 bases and V by 1 base; bases with no gene match: 6. CDR3 sequence (DNA): TGCAGTGCTAGAGTTAGCGGGACGGAAACCGGGGAGCTGTTTTTT. Translation: CSARVSGTETGELFF.

The CDR3 region is CASRPTGPQGYTF. CDR3 bases: TGTGCCAGCAGACCCACCGGCCCTCAGGGCTACACCTTC. The chain combines TRBV27 with TRBJ1-2, with D uncertain. The CDR3 extends over 13 amino acids. Germline CDR1 MNHEY, CDR2 SMNVEV (reference sequence). Trimming removed 6 bases from V and 8 bases from J, with 16 bases in between.

With regard to this clonotype: This may be a read error: a much more frequent sequence differs by one nucleotide. The chain is built from TRBV18 and TRBJ2-3; D is ambiguous. Germline values: CDR1 KGHSH, CDR2 LQKENI. The CDR3 spans 16 residues. The CDR3 spells CARSPRSVSGTDTQYF. CDR3 coding DNA: TGTGCCCGCTCACCACGTTCGGTATCCGGCACAGATACGCAGTATTTT.

This clonotype was seen many times. The chain joins TRBV11-2 to TRBJ2-5; 7 bases fit TRBD1. This CDR3 has 15 residues. Germline CDR1 is SGHAT and CDR2 is FQNNGV. Germline trimming cut 6 bases from V and 4 bases from J; bases unmatched to any gene: 11. The CDR3 sequence is CASSFRQGVGETQYF. The CDR3 DNA is TGTGCCAGCAGTTTTCGACAGGGTGTCGGAGAGACCCAGTACTTC.

This chain uses TRBV29-1 with TRBJ2-5; weak D call: TRBD2 (5 bases). This CDR3 region has 13 residues. The germline V gene has CDR1 SQVTM and CDR2 ANQGSEA. Trimming pared 5 bases from V and 2 bases from J, leaving 12 bases between. The CDR3 DNA reads TGCAGCGTTCTCCGGACTCTTCAAGAGACCCAGTACTTC. This codes for CSVLRTLQETQYF. Combining the CDR3 with reference TRBV29-1 and TRBJ2-5 gives the whole variable domain SAVISQKPSRDICQRGTSLTIQCQVDSQVTMMFWYRQQPGQSLTLIATANQGSEATYESGFVIDKFPISRPNLTFSTLTVSNMSPEDSSIYLCSVLRTLQETQYFGPGTRLLVL.

This clonotype was seen repeatedly, ten times or more. This chain uses TRBV20-1 with TRBJ2-2; maybe TRBD2 (6 bases). Trimming shortened V by 1 base and J by 4 bases, and 13 bases separated the two germline ends. The CDR3 loop spans 15 amino acids. Germline CDR1 DFQATT, CDR2 SNEGSKA (reference sequence). The CDR3 nucleotides read TGCAGTGCTAGAGGGGGAGCGGGCGTCACCGGGGAGCTGTTTTTT. Protein sequence: CSARGGAGVTGELFF.